These 2 T cell receptor beta chains came from one sample sequenced in a study of blood T cells in healthy people across ages. It was with a sample-barcoded 5' primer and a J-beta primer mix that a second PCR of roughly 7 to 12 cycles was run. Each CDR3 protein gets one entry after TCRdb re-called the 5' RACE reads with MiXCR. The repertoire holds over 1,300,000 distinct CDR3 sequences, approximately 59% seen once, with roughly 7% in the top ten. What was sequenced was blood. These receptors all come from a man younger than 35 in good health.

The chain joins TRBV20-1 to TRBJ2-3; TRBD2 matches 9 bases. Germline assignment: CDR1 DFQATT and CDR2 SNEGSKA (reference sequence). This CDR3 has 17 amino acids. With V trimmed by 0 bases and J by 4 bases, 11 bases remained unmatched. CDR3 in amino acids: CSARDLAGGGGADTQYF. DNA of the CDR3: TGCAGTGCTAGAGATCTCGCGGGAGGGGGAGGAGCAGATACGCAGTATTTT.

The V call is TRBV12-3 or TRBV12-4, the J call TRBJ2-1; D perhaps matches TRBD1 (6 bases). V gave up 6 bases and J gave up 9 bases, with 18 bases separating them. The CDR3 extends over 14 amino acids. The CDR3 sequence: CASSPLTGKSEQFF. The CDR3 DNA sequence: TGTGCCAGCAGCCCTTTAACAGGGAAGTCTGAGCAGTTCTTC.